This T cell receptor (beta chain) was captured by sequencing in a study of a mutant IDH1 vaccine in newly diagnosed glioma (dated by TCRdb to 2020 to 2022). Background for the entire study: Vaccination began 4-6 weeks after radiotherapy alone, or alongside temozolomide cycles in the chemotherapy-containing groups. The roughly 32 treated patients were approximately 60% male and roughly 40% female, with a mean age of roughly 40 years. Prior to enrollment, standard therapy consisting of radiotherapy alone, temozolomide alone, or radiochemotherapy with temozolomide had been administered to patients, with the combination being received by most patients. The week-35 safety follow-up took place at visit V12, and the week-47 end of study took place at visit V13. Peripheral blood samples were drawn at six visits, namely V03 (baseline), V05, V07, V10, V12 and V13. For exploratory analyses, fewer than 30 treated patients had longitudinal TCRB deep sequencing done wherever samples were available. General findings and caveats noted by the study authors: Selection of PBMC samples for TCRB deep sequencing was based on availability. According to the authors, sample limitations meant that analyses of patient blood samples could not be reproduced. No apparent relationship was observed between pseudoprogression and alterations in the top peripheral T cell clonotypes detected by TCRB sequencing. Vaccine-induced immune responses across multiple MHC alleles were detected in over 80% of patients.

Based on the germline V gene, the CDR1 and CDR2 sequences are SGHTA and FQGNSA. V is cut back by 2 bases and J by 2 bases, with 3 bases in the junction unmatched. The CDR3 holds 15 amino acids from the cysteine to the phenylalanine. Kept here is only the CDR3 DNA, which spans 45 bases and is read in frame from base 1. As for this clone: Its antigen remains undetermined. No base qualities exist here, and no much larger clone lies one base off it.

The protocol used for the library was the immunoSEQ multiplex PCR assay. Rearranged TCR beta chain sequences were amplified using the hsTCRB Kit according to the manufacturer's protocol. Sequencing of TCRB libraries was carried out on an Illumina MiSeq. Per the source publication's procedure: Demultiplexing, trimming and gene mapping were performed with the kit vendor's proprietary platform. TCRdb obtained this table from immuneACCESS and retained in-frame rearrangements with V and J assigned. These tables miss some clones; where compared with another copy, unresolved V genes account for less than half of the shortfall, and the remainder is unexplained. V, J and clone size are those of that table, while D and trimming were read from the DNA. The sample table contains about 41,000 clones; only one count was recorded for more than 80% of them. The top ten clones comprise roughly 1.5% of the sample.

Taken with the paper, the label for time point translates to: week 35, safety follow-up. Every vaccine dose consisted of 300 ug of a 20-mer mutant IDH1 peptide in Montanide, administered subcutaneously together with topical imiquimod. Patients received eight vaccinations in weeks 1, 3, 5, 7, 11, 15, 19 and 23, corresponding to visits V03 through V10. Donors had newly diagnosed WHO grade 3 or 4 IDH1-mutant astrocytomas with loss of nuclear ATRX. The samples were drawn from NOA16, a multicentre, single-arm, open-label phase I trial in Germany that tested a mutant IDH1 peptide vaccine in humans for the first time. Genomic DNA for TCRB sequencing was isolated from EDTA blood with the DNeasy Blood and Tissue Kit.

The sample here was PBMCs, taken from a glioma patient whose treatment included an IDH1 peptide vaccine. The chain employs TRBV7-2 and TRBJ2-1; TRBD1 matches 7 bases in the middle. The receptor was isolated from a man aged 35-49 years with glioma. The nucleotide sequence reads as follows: TGTGCCAGCAGCTTAAGGCAGGGGGCCTACAATGAGCAGTTCTTC. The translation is CASSLRQGAYNEQFF.